This record covers a single T cell receptor (beta chain). Its specific antigen is unknown. Base qualities were left out, and no much larger clone turns up one base away. The CDR3 holds 14 amino acids from the cysteine to the phenylalanine. Only CDR3 DNA is held: 42 bases, read in frame from base 1. V has 3 bases trimmed and J has 4 bases trimmed; junction bases matching no gene number 5. CDR1 is given as KGHSH and CDR2 as LQKENI, both from the germline V gene. The data belong to a study of control samples from healthy donors and cancer patients (dated by TCRdb to about 2020). Receptor amplification or capture employed the immunoSEQ multiplex PCR assay. The table comes from immuneACCESS by way of TCRdb, which keeps in-frame sequences with V and J called. Part of the clones is missing from these tables; in studies checked, under half for an unresolved V gene and the rest for unknown reasons. Across this sample there are roughly 160,000 clones, with about 94% seen only once. Jointly, the top ten make up 13% to 15% of the sample.

The receptor's source is a man aged 60 to 69 with colorectal cancer. This chain joins TRBV18 to TRBJ2-7; TRBD2 matches 8 bases in the middle. The sequenced sample consisted of PBMCs. The CDR3 region: CASSPSSGGYEQYF. Here is the DNA: TGTGCCAGCTCACCTTCCAGCGGGGGTTACGAGCAGTACTTC.